The T cell receptor (beta chain) described here comes from a study of T cell changes during pregnancy in multiple sclerosis (dated by TCRdb to between 2019 and 2020). Study-wide context: The study examined how the T cell repertoire changed over the course of pregnancy in women with multiple sclerosis.

On this clone: No cognate antigen has been identified for it. No base-level quality is on record; no much larger clone is a single base apart.

According to the germline V gene (reference sequence), CDR1 reads SGHNT and CDR2 reads YYREEE. V is cut back by 5 bases and J by 4 bases, with 8 bases in the junction unmatched. There are 14 amino acids in the CDR3, from cysteine to phenylalanine inclusive. CDR3 DNA is the only sequence kept; it has 42 bases, read in frame from the first base. The library came from the immunoSEQ multiplex PCR assay. The immuneACCESS repertoire file appears here via TCRdb, limited to in-frame rearrangements. These files lack a portion of the clones; in checked studies, under half of the deficit traces to unresolved V genes, and the cause of the others is not known. Across this sample there are roughly 60,000 clones, with roughly nine tenths seen only once. Together, the top ten hold about 0.76% of the sample.

This sample comprised CD4+ T cells from peripheral blood mononuclear cells, obtained in the first trimester of pregnancy. The clonotype comes from a female donor with multiple sclerosis, enrolled in a pregnancy study. The receptor chain draws on TRBV5-4 and TRBJ1-2; 7 nucleotides in the junction match TRBD1. The DNA is TGTGCCAGCAGTTCGGGACAGACCGTCTATGGCTACACCTTC. Its amino acids are CASSSGQTVYGYTF.